These 28 T cell receptor beta chains were sequenced from one sample in a study of somatic mutations in cytotoxic T cells in rheumatoid arthritis. Profiling relied on immunoSEQ multiplex PCR, and the TCRdb table lists in-frame clones only, not all of them. The table records 15,000 to 20,000 clones, over 75% of them present only once. Input material: CD8+ T cells sorted from blood. The receptor set was obtained from an adult with rheumatoid arthritis.

This clone appeared a single time. This sequence joins TRBV6-1 and TRBJ1-5; TRBD1 is a possible D gene (5 bases). The CDR3 is 16 residues long. V was pared by 1 base and J by 7 bases, with 17 bases between. Germline assignment: CDR1 MNHNS and CDR2 SASEGT. CDR3 residues: CASSEVLSDEGQPQHF. CDR3 nucleotide sequence: TGTGCCAGCAGTGAAGTTTTAAGTGACGAGGGGCAGCCCCAGCATTTT.

The chain has TRBV6-1 and TRBJ1-5, with no clear D. Trimming stripped 1 base from V and 0 bases from J, with 4 bases between. The germline V gene encodes CDR1 MNHNS and CDR2 SASEGT. The CDR3 totals 14 residues. CDR3 amino acids: CASSEGSSNQPQHF. The CDR3 DNA reads TGTGCCAGCAGTGAAGGCAGTAGCAATCAGCCCCAGCATTTT.

The chain employs TRBV25-1 and TRBJ2-1, with 9 bases identical to TRBD1. The CDR3 contains 13 residues. The V gene end was trimmed by 8 bases and the J gene end by 4 bases; junction bases not matched to a gene: 3. Germline assignment: CDR1 MGHDK and CDR2 SYGVNS. Here the CDR3 reads CASRTGAYNEQFF. DNA for the CDR3: TGTGCCAGCCGGACAGGGGCTTACAATGAGCAGTTCTTC.

The chain couples TRBV7-2 to TRBJ2-7; 12 nucleotides align to TRBD1. The ends lost 5 bases at V and 6 bases at J; junction bases unmatched: 8. CDR3 length: 15 residues. Germline V gene lookup returns CDR1 SGHTA and CDR2 FQGNSA. The CDR3 DNA reads TGTGCCAGCAGCAACCGGGACAGGGGGCGTCCCGAGCAGTACTTC. It encodes CASSNRDRGRPEQYF.

The rearrangement joins TRBV6-1 to TRBJ1-6; 12 bases are shared with TRBD1. Trimming removed 2 bases from V and 8 bases from J; junction bases left unmatched: 10. This CDR3 comprises 18 residues. Germline-derived CDR1 and CDR2 are MNHNS and SASEGT. In DNA, the CDR3 is TGTGCCAGCAGTGAATGGGGGACAGGGGGCGCCGGGGATTCACCCCTCCACTTT. It specifies CASSEWGTGGAGDSPLHF.

The gene calls are TRBV4-2 and TRBJ2-5; the match to TRBD2 covers 8 bases. From germline, CDR1 is LGHNA and CDR2 YNFKEQ. The CDR3 length is 18 residues. Trimming took 0 bases from V and 1 from J; bases not matched to a gene: 10. The CDR3 nucleotides are TGTGCCAGCAGCCAAGATAAGTTCCCGGGAGGGCTCCAAGAGACCCAGTACTTC. Protein: CASSQDKFPGGLQETQYF.

This chain connects TRBV5-6 to TRBJ1-6; TRBD1 matches at 8 bases. The CDR3 runs to 15 residues. Germline V CDR1 and CDR2: SGHDT, YYEEEE. Unmatched junction bases numbered 10, after V lost 7 bases and J lost 7 bases. CDR3 region: CASSPGRQGNSPLHF. In nucleotides, the CDR3 is TGTGCCAGCTCTCCTGGGAGACAGGGGAATTCACCCCTCCACTTT.

This chain uses TRBV7-9 with TRBJ2-5, with 7 bases fitting TRBD1. The CDR3 has 16 residues. J gave up 6 bases and V 5 bases, and 15 bases lay outside the gene matches. Germline CDR1 is SEHNR and CDR2 is FQNEAQ (reference sequence). The CDR3 loop reads CASSPPGLGQLQTQYF. CDR3 nucleotides: TGTGCCAGCAGCCCCCCCGGTCTGGGACAGCTTCAGACCCAGTACTTC.

The chain carries TRBV5-4 and TRBJ2-3; D uncertain. Per germline, CDR1 SGHNT and CDR2 YYREEE (reference sequence). The CDR3 is made up of 18 amino acids. Trimming shortened V by 5 bases and J by 1 base, and 23 bases separated the two germline ends. The CDR3 loop reads CASRITEFAYRGTDTQYF. The CDR3 nucleotides read TGTGCCAGCAGGATTACAGAGTTCGCGTACCGGGGCACAGATACGCAGTATTTT.

The V call is TRBV5-6, the J call TRBJ1-2; 9 bases are shared with TRBD1. The CDR3 extends over 17 amino acids. V gave up 3 bases and J gave up 5 bases; unmatched junction bases: 14. Germline V gives CDR1 SGHDT, CDR2 YYEEEE. The CDR3, as DNA: TGTGCCAGCAGCTCGTCCCGGGACAGGGTTTGGTGGTATGGCTACACCTTC. Its translation is CASSSSRDRVWWYGYTF.

This rearrangement joins TRBV6-5 to TRBJ2-1; the match to TRBD1 covers 9 bases. The length of the CDR3 is 13 residues. The trim removed 2 bases at V and 9 bases at J, leaving 2 bases unmatched. Germline V gene lookup returns CDR1 MNHEY and CDR2 SVGAGI. The DNA for the CDR3 is TGTGCCAGCAGTTACACAGGGGGCGTTGAGCAGTTCTTC. Amino acid sequence: CASSYTGGVEQFF.

The chain couples TRBV13 to TRBJ2-7; 10 nucleotides line up with TRBD2. The V gene end was trimmed by 2 bases and the J gene end by 7 bases; junction bases not matched to a gene: 8. This CDR3 is 15 amino acids long. The V gene's germline CDR1 is PRHDT and CDR2 FYEKMQ (reference sequence). DNA for the CDR3: TGTGCCAGCAGCTTAAGGCTAGCGGGGGTAGAAGAGCAGTACTTC. Translation: CASSLRLAGVEEQYF.

The chain combines TRBV27 with TRBJ2-2; TRBD2 matches at 8 bases. Germline-derived CDR1 and CDR2 are MNHEY and SMNVEV (reference sequence). This CDR3 region has 14 residues. V was pared by 4 bases and J by 6 bases, with 4 bases of the junction left unmatched. As DNA, the CDR3 is TGTGCCAGCAGTTGGCGGGGGGAGTCCGGGGAGCTGTTTTTT. It specifies CASSWRGESGELFF.

This chain joins TRBV13 and TRBJ2-3, with 8 positions matching TRBD2. The CDR3 runs to 16 residues. Per the germline V gene, CDR1 is PRHDT and CDR2 is FYEKMQ (reference sequence). Trimming cost V 5 bases and J 1 base; bases outside gene matches: 8. CDR3 in DNA: TGTGCCAGCAGCCCGGGAGGGGTACTGGGCACAGATACGCAGTATTTT. This encodes CASSPGGVLGTDTQYF. Variable domain in full (rest from reference TRBV13 and TRBJ2-3): AAGVIQSPRHLIKEKRETATLKCYPIPRHDTVYWYQQGPGQDPQFLISFYEKMQSDKGSIPDRFSAQQFSDYHSELNMSSLELGDSALYFCASSPGGVLGTDTQYFGPGTRLTVL.

CDR3 sequence: CASSPEAGTPTGELFF. CDR3 bases: TGTGCCAGCAGCCCTGAGGCAGGCACCCCCACCGGGGAGCTGTTTTTT. This chain joins TRBV7-6 and TRBJ2-2; D call uncertain. CDR3 length: 16 amino acids. The ends were cut back, 5 bases at V and 4 bases at J, with 17 bases in the middle. Germline V gene lookup returns CDR1 SGHVS and CDR2 FNYEAQ.

A few counts support this clone. The chain uses TRBV15 and TRBJ2-1; possibly TRBD2 for D (6 bases). The CDR3 runs 15 residues. Germline V gene sequence: CDR1 LNHNV, CDR2 YYDKDF (reference sequence). The ends were cut back, 8 bases at V and 0 bases at J, with 14 bases in the middle. The CDR3 nucleotides are TGTGCCACCGGGCCGGGCGGGGTCTCCTACAATGAGCAGTTCTTC. Translating gives CATGPGGVSYNEQFF.

The chain employs TRBV6-1 and TRBJ2-7; the D gene is possibly TRBD1 (5 bases). The V and J ends lost 1 base and 0 bases respectively, with 10 bases between them. Germline lookup yields CDR1 MNHNS and CDR2 SASEGT. The CDR3 loop spans 15 amino acids. The CDR3: CASSEDRIPSYEQYF. In DNA form, the CDR3 reads TGTGCCAGCAGTGAAGACAGGATCCCCTCCTACGAGCAGTACTTC.

The CDR3 loop reads CASSFLVGTSTDTQYF. CDR3 sequence (DNA): TGTGCCAGCAGTTTTCTGGTGGGGACAAGCACAGATACGCAGTATTTT. The V call is TRBV28, the J call TRBJ2-3, with a weak D call TRBD1 (6 bases). CDR3 length: 16 amino acids. V shed 3 bases and J shed 0 bases, with 13 bases lying between them. The germline gives CDR1 MDHEN, CDR2 SYDVKM.

The chain links TRBV30 to TRBJ2-7, with unresolved D. Germline CDR1 reads GTSNPN; CDR2 reads SVGIG (reference sequence). Trimming shortened V by 2 bases and J by 6 bases, and 5 bases separated the two germline ends. This CDR3 is 10 amino acids long. In DNA form, the CDR3 reads TGTGCCTGGAGTTTATCCGAGCAGTACTTC. As protein: CAWSLSEQYF.

The chain joins TRBV4-3 to TRBJ2-7; D is unclear. CDR1 and CDR2 from the germline V gene are LGHNA and YSLEER. Trimming stripped 1 base from V and 4 bases from J, with 11 bases between. The CDR3 spans 14 residues. In DNA form, the CDR3 reads TGCGCCAGCAGCCAAGTCAGAACGGTGTACGAGCAGTACTTC. Protein product: CASSQVRTVYEQYF.

The V gene is TRBV7-9, the J gene TRBJ2-1; 10 bases map to TRBD2. Germline V gene lookup returns CDR1 SEHNR and CDR2 FQNEAQ (reference sequence). The CDR3 is made up of 16 amino acids. With 5 bases clipped from V and 6 bases from J, the junction kept 10 bases outside the gene matches. The CDR3 region has the DNA TGTGCCAGCAGCACCGCCGGGACTAGCGACTTCAATGAGCAGTTCTTC. Its translation is CASSTAGTSDFNEQFF.

V is TRBV7-2 and J is TRBJ1-2, with 7 bases matching TRBD1. The length of the CDR3 is 12 residues. J gave up 2 bases and V 11 bases, and 5 bases lay outside the gene matches. CDR1 SGHTA and CDR2 FQGNSA come from the germline V gene. The CDR3: CAVDRVNYGYTF. CDR3 coding DNA: TGTGCCGTAGACAGGGTAAACTATGGCTACACCTTC.

The table lists this clone with a few counts. V usage is TRBV7-9 and J usage is TRBJ2-1, with 9 bases that match TRBD2. CDR3 length equals 14 residues. The V segment lost 7 bases and the J segment 7 bases; nucleotides outside the gene matches: 8. The germline gives CDR1 SEHNR, CDR2 FQNEAQ (reference sequence). The CDR3 DNA sequence: TGTGCCAGCACCCGTCGTGCGGGAGGGAATGAGCAGTTCTTC. Translated, it gives CASTRRAGGNEQFF.

The chain links TRBV2 to TRBJ2-3; 7 bases agree with TRBD2. Germline CDR1 reads SNHLY; CDR2 reads FYNNEI. Trimming removed 2 bases from V and 0 bases from J; junction bases left unmatched: 2. CDR3 size: 15 residues. CDR3 amino acids: CASSESLASTDTQYF. The CDR3 DNA reads as TGTGCCAGCAGTGAATCACTAGCGAGCACAGATACGCAGTATTTT.

The chain links TRBV5-1 to TRBJ2-5; D is perhaps TRBD2 (7 bases). Germline values: CDR1 SGHRS, CDR2 YFSETQ. The V gene lost 2 bases and the J gene lost 5 bases, with 13 bases spanning the gap. The CDR3 is 14 amino acids. The CDR3 region is CASSFGGRGETQYF. Here the CDR3 DNA reads TGCGCCAGCAGCTTTGGAGGGAGGGGGGAGACCCAGTACTTC.

This sequence joins TRBV9 and TRBJ2-5; tentatively, D is TRBD1 (5 bases). Looked up from germline, CDR1 is SGDLS and CDR2 is YYNGEE. V was pared by 2 bases and J by 5 bases, with 10 bases between. There are 13 residues in the CDR3. The CDR3 sequence is CASSVGHSETQYF. The CDR3 DNA is TGTGCCAGCAGCGTCGGACACAGCGAGACCCAGTACTTC. Combining the CDR3 with reference TRBV9 and TRBJ2-5 gives the whole variable domain DSGVTQTPKHLITATGQRVTLRCSPRSGDLSVYWYQQSLDQGLQFLIQYYNGEERAKGNILERFSAQQFPDLHSELNLSSLELGDSALYFCASSVGHSETQYFGPGTRLLVL.

The chain employs TRBV7-6 and TRBJ2-1; D perhaps matches TRBD1 (5 bases). Looked up from germline, CDR1 is SGHVS and CDR2 is FNYEAQ. Deletions cut 0 bases from V and 6 bases from J, with 6 bases between. The CDR3 length is 13 residues. CDR3 in DNA: TGTGCCAGCAGCTTAGCCCAGGGCAATGAGCAGTTCTTC. Its protein product is CASSLAQGNEQFF.

V is TRBV7-8 and J is TRBJ1-1; D is undetermined. The CDR3 has 14 residues. Per germline, CDR1 SGHVS and CDR2 FQNEAQ. The germline V and J ends were trimmed by 2 bases and 5 bases, with 12 bases remaining between them. CDR3 nucleotides: TGTGCCAGCAGCTTATCGGGCGTTCGGACTGAAGCTTTCTTT. It codes for CASSLSGVRTEAFF.